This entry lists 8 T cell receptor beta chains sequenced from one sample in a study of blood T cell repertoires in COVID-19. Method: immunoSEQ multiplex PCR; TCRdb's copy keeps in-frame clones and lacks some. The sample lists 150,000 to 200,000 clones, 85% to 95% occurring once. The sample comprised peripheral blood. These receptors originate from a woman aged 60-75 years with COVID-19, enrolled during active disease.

The CDR3 coding sequence is TGTGCCAGCAGCCAAAGGGACAGGGGCCTTGCGGGAAATATCAGTAGCAATCAGCCCCAGCATTTT. This gives the protein CASSQRDRGLAGNISSNQPQHF. The J gene is TRBJ1-5, the V gene TRBV14; TRBD1 aligns across 10 bases. V lost 2 bases and J lost 0; bases outside the gene matches: 19. The CDR3 runs 22 residues. Germline-derived CDR1 and CDR2 are SGHDN and FVKESK.

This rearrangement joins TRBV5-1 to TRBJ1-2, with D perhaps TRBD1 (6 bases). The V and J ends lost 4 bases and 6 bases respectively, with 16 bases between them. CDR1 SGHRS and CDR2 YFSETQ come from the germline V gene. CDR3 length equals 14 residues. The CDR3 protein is CASSLGTQGDGYTF. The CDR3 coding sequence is TGCGCCAGCAGCCTTGGTACACAGGGCGATGGCTACACCTTC. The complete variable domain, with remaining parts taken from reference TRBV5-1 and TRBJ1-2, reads KAGVTQTPRYLIKTRGQQVTLSCSPISGHRSVSWYQQTPGQGLQFLFEYFSETQRNKGNFPGRFSGRQFSNSRSEMNVSTLELGDSALYLCASSLGTQGDGYTFGSGTRLTVV.

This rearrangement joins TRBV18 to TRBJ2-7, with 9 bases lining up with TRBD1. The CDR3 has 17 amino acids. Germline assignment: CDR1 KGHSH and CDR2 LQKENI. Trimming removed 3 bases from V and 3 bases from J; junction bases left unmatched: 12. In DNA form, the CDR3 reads TGTGCCAGCTCACCGGACAGGGGTTTGCCCAGGAGCTACGAGCAGTACTTC. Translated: CASSPDRGLPRSYEQYF.

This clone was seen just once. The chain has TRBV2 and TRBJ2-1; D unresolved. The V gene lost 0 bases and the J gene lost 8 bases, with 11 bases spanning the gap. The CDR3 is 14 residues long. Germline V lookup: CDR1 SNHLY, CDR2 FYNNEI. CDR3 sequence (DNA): TGTGCCAGCAGTGAAGCGCGGCCTTGGGATGAGCAGTTCTTC. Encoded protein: CASSEARPWDEQFF.

As DNA, the CDR3 is TGCGCCAGCAGCCAAGATCTTGTACACAGGCCTGGAGGCTACACCTTC. Its translation: CASSQDLVHRPGGYTF. This chain uses TRBV4-3 with TRBJ1-2, with D maybe TRBD1 (5 bases). V was trimmed by 0 bases and J by 8 bases, leaving 19 bases between them. This CDR3 contains 16 residues. Germline CDR1 reads LGHNA; CDR2 reads YSLEER.

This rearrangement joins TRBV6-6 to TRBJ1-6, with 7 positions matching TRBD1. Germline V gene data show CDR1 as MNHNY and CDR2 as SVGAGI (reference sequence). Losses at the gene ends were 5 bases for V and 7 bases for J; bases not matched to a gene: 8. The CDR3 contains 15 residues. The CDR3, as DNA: TGTGCCAGCAGTACCACGGGACAGTGGAATTCACCCCTCCACTTT. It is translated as CASSTTGQWNSPLHF.

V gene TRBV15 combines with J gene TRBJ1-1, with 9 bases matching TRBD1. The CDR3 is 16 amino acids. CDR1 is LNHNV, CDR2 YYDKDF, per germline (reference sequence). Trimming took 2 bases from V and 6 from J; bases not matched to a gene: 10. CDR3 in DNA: TGTGCCACCAGCAGAACTCCGGGACAGGGTTCTCCTGAAGCTTTCTTT. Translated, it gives CATSRTPGQGSPEAFF.

CDR3 sequence: CASSITGGRQPQHF. DNA of the CDR3: TGTGCCAGTAGTATTACAGGGGGACGGCAGCCCCAGCATTTT. This chain connects TRBV19 to TRBJ1-5, with 8 nucleotides matching TRBD1. Germline CDR1 reads LNHDA; CDR2 reads SQIVND (reference sequence). V was clipped by 3 bases and J by 7 bases; unmatched bases: 5. The CDR3 length is 14 residues.